One and the same sample provided the 15 T cell receptor beta chains below, sequenced in a study of blood T cell repertoires in COVID-19. TCRdb's table, derived via immunoSEQ multiplex PCR, lists solely in-frame clones and lacks some. This sample has 210,000 or so clones, with around four fifths found just once. Input material: peripheral blood. These receptors originate from a man in his forties or fifties with active or convalescent COVID-19.

The rearrangement uses TRBV5-4 and TRBJ2-2, with TRBD1 matching 7 bases. Germline V gene lookup returns CDR1 SGHNT and CDR2 YYREEE (reference sequence). Losses at the gene ends were 4 bases for V and 6 bases for J; bases not matched to a gene: 9. The CDR3 spans 15 residues. CDR3 nucleotide sequence: TGTGCCAGCAGCGGAACAGGGGTGATACCCGGGGAGCTGTTTTTT. It is translated as CASSGTGVIPGELFF.

This clone was recorded a few times. The V call is TRBV6-5, the J call TRBJ1-3; 7 bases align to TRBD1. V shed 2 bases, J shed 4 bases, and the junction held 5 bases outside the gene matches. Germline V gives CDR1 MNHEY, CDR2 SVGAGI. This CDR3 is built from 15 residues. This CDR3 is CASSYRQGMGNTIYF. The DNA for the CDR3 is TGTGCCAGCAGTTACCGACAGGGTATGGGAAACACCATATATTTT.

V usage is TRBV18 and J usage is TRBJ1-5, with 7 bases fitting TRBD1. This CDR3 is 13 amino acids long. V was pared by 6 bases and J by 3 bases, with 2 bases of the junction left unmatched. Germline-derived CDR1 and CDR2 are KGHSH and LQKENI. CDR3 bases: TGTGCCAGCTCCACAGGGGCCAATCAGCCCCAGCATTTT. Translated, it gives CASSTGANQPQHF.

The rearrangement links TRBV5-1 to TRBJ2-5; TRBD2 might be the D (5 bases). V was trimmed by 4 bases and J by 4 bases, leaving 11 bases between them. The CDR3 consists of 13 residues. Per germline, CDR1 SGHRS and CDR2 YFSETQ. CDR3 sequence: CASSPSGVETQYF. The CDR3 coding sequence is TGCGCCAGCAGCCCATCCGGGGTAGAGACCCAGTACTTC.

This clone appeared a few times. The rearrangement links TRBV11-2 to TRBJ2-7; maybe TRBD2 (6 bases). This CDR3 spans 18 amino acids. Germline-derived CDR1 and CDR2 are SGHAT and FQNNGV. Deletions cut 3 bases from V and 2 bases from J, with 23 bases between. DNA for the CDR3: TGTGCCAGCAGCTTGGGCGGAAGCGGGTATGATCTTCCCTACGAGCAGTACTTC. It codes for CASSLGGSGYDLPYEQYF.

This chain links TRBV24-1 with TRBJ2-1; 7 nucleotides match TRBD2. J lost 7 bases, V lost 8 bases, and 10 bases had no gene match. Germline V gene sequence: CDR1 KGHDR, CDR2 SFDVKD. There are 14 residues in the CDR3. The chain's CDR3 is CATMPHGGSNEQFF. The CDR3, as DNA: TGTGCCACCATGCCCCATGGCGGGAGTAATGAGCAGTTCTTC.

The chain is built from TRBV4-1 and TRBJ1-1, with 9 nucleotides matching TRBD1. The germline gives CDR1 MGHRA, CDR2 YSYEKL. The CDR3 extends over 15 amino acids. J was trimmed by 2 bases and V by 3 bases; bases with no gene match: 4. DNA of the CDR3: TGCGCCAGCAGCCACTCGGGACAGGGCAACACTGAAGCTTTCTTT. Amino acid sequence: CASSHSGQGNTEAFF.

The V call is TRBV6-5, the J call TRBJ2-7; a possible D gene is TRBD1 (6 bases). The length of the CDR3 is 14 residues. The germline V gene has CDR1 MNHEY and CDR2 SVGAGI. The V gene lost 5 bases and the J gene lost 0 bases, with 11 bases spanning the gap. The DNA for the CDR3 is TGTGCCAGCAGTCACAGGACAGACTCCTACGAGCAGTACTTC. Residues: CASSHRTDSYEQYF.

J is TRBJ2-2 and V is TRBV24-1; 7 nucleotides agree with TRBD1. This CDR3 spans 14 amino acids. V was pared by 9 bases and J by 4 bases, with 7 bases of the junction left unmatched. Germline V gene data show CDR1 as KGHDR and CDR2 as SFDVKD. CDR3 DNA sequence: TGTGCCACCCTGCGACAGGGCCCCACCGGGGAGCTGTTTTTT. Translating it yields CATLRQGPTGELFF.

The chain couples TRBV30 to TRBJ1-2; D is unresolved. The V gene's germline CDR1 is GTSNPN and CDR2 SVGIG (reference sequence). V dropped 5 bases and J dropped 8 bases, with 18 bases sitting between them. The CDR3 totals 13 residues. The CDR3 nucleotides are TGTGCCTGGTCCCTTGACACGGGAATGGGCTACACCTTC. It codes for CAWSLDTGMGYTF. The whole variable domain, remainder taken from reference TRBV30 and TRBJ1-2, is SQTIHQWPATLVQPVGSPLSLECTVEGTSNPNLYWYRQAAGRGLQLLFYSVGIGQISSEVPQNLSASRPQDRQFILSSKKLLLSDSGFYLCAWSLDTGMGYTFGSGTRLTVV.

J is TRBJ2-1 and V is TRBV9; 7 bases are a match to TRBD2. Germline loops: CDR1 SGDLS, CDR2 YYNGEE. V shed 4 bases, J shed 5 bases, and the junction held 6 bases outside the gene matches. The CDR3 loop spans 14 amino acids. CDR3 residues: CASSRASGHNEQFF. CDR3 in DNA: TGTGCCAGCAGCAGGGCTAGCGGACACAATGAGCAGTTCTTC.

CDR3 amino acids: CASSFYRDTDTQYF. DNA for the CDR3: TGTGCCAGCAGTTTTTACAGGGACACAGATACGCAGTATTTT. The chain couples TRBV27 to TRBJ2-3, with D possibly matching TRBD1 (6 bases). Germline lookup yields CDR1 MNHEY and CDR2 SMNVEV (reference sequence). There are 14 residues in the CDR3. Trimming cost V 3 bases and J 2 bases, with 9 bases left between them.

The rearrangement joins TRBV5-5 to TRBJ2-2, with 8 positions matching TRBD1. Germline V gene sequence: CDR1 SGHKS, CDR2 YYEKEE (reference sequence). The V segment lost 2 bases and the J segment 4 bases; nucleotides outside the gene matches: 7. The CDR3 length is 16 residues. CDR3 DNA: TGTGCCAGCAGCTTAACAGGGGGTGGTACCACCGGGGAGCTGTTTTTT. It yields the protein CASSLTGGGTTGELFF.

V gene TRBV12-3 or TRBV12-4 combines with J gene TRBJ2-2; D gene unclear. The V end was cut by 2 bases, the J end by 7 bases, with 8 bases between. The CDR3 runs to 13 residues. CDR3 DNA: TGTGCCAGCAGTTTACAGCGCGACGGGGAGCTGTTTTTT. It yields the protein CASSLQRDGELFF.

V usage is TRBV24-1 and J usage is TRBJ2-3, with a possible D match to TRBD2 (5 bases). CDR1 is KGHDR and CDR2 is SFDVKD in the germline V gene. V was cut by 2 bases and J by 6 bases, with 17 bases left in between. CDR3 size: 16 residues. CDR3 sequence reads: CATSDSASLGRDTQYF. The CDR3 DNA reads TGTGCCACCAGTGATTCGGCTAGCTTGGGCCGGGATACGCAGTATTTT.